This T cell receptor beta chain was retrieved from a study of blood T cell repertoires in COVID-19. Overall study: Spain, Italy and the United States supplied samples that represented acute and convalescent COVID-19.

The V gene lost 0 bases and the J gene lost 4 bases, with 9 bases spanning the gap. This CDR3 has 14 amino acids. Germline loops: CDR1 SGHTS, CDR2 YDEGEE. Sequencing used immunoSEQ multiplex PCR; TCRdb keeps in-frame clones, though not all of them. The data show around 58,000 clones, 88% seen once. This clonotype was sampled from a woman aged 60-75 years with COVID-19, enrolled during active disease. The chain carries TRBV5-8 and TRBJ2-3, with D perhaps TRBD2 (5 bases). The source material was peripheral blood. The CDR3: CASSLGGLADTQYF. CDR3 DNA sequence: TGTGCCAGCAGCTTGGGAGGACTTGCAGATACGCAGTATTTT.